The text below deals with one T cell receptor beta chain. Its antigen is unknown. One junction end does not reproduce the germline sequence, and a read error may be involved. Time point of the sample: before preoperative PTX-NDP chemotherapy. Paclitaxel-nedaplatin chemotherapy was given to patients ahead of their surgery. TCRdb redid the calling of the PCR reads with MiXCR, one entry per CDR3 protein. The sample carries about 6,600 distinct CDR3 sequences, roughly 32% recorded once. This sample is drawn from a study of esophageal squamous cell carcinoma under preoperative chemotherapy. Study-wide context: Samples included peripheral blood T cells as well as tumor-infiltrating lymphocytes. General study results and limits: Chemotherapy was followed by significantly higher TCR diversity in peripheral T cells only, not tumor-infiltrating lymphocytes.

The clonotype comes from a human donor with esophageal squamous cell carcinoma. The donor label of this sample is uncertain. The sample was collected from a patient given preoperative chemotherapy.

Written as DNA, the CDR3 is TGTGCCAGCGGTGGGGGGACAGTGCCCTACGAGCAGTGCTTC. It translates to CASGGGTVPYEQCF. The V call is TRBV6-1, the J call TRBJ2-6, with D possibly TRBD1 on 7 matching bases. The CDR3 is 14 residues long. Looked up from germline, CDR1 is MNHNS and CDR2 is SASEGT.